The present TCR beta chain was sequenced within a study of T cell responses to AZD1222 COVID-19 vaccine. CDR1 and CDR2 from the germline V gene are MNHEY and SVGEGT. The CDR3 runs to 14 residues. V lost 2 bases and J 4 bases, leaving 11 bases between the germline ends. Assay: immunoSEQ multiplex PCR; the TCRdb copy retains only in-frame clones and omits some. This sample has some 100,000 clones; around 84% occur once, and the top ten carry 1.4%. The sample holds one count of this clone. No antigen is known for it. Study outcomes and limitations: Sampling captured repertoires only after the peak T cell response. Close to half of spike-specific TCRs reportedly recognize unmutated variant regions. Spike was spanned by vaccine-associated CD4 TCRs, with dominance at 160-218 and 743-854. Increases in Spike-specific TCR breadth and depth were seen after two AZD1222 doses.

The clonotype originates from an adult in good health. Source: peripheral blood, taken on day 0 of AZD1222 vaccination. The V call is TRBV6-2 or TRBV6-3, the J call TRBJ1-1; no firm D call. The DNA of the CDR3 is TGTGCCAGCAGTTACGGGGTGTATGGCACTGAAGCTTTCTTT. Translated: CASSYGVYGTEAFF.